The T cell receptor beta chain under discussion was sequenced for a study of CD8+CD57+ T cells in acquired aplastic anemia. General study results and limits: Shared by patients and controls, approximately 29 CD8+ CDR3s were abundant in patients.

CDR1 SGHTA and CDR2 FQGTGA come from the germline V gene. This CDR3 comprises 16 residues. V was shortened by 5 bases and J by 8 bases, with 22 bases between the two germline ends. On this clonotype itself: Its antigen is unknown.

Sequenced patients had shown CD8+CD57+ cell expansion by flow cytometry. Blood came from patients not yet given any therapy. Genomic DNA acted as the template from which TCR beta VDJ combination and CDR3 sequence profiling were carried out. TCRdb reprocessed the reads with MiXCR, giving one entry per CDR3 protein. Of roughly 250,000 distinct CDR3 sequences listed, roughly 82% are singletons. Sequenced material: sorted CD4+, CD8+, or CD8+CD57+ T cells (not recorded which) from PBMCs. This receptor was identified in a human donor with aplastic anemia. This rearrangement joins TRBV7-3 to TRBJ2-1, with D hard to call. CDR3 in DNA: TGTGCCAGCAGCCATGGAAGCAGAAACGGTCAGGATGAGCAGTTCTTC. The encoded protein is CASSHGSRNGQDEQFF.